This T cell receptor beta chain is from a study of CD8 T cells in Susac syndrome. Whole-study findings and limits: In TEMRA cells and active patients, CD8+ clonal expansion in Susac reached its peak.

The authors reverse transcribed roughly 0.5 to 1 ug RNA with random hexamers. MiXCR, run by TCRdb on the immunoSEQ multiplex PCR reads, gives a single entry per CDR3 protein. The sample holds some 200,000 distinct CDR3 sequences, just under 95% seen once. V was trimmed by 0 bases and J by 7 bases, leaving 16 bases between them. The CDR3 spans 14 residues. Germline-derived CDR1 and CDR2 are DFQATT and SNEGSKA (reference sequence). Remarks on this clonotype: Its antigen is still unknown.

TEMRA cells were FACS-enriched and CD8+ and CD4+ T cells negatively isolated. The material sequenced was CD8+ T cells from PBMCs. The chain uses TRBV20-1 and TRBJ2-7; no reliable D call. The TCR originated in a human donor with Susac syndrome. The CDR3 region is CSARDRMLSMEQYF. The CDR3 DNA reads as TGCAGTGCTAGAGATCGGATGCTCTCCATGGAGCAGTACTTC.